This T cell receptor (beta chain) is drawn from a study of blood T cell repertoires in COVID-19. The V and J ends lost 6 bases and 3 bases respectively, with 12 bases between them. The CDR3 has 13 amino acids. The germline V gene has CDR1 SEHNR and CDR2 FQNEAQ (reference sequence). Sequenced by immunoSEQ multiplex PCR; TCRdb stores in-frame clones only, minus some. The sample holds about 150,000 clones, about 82% seen once. This TCR derives from a woman in her thirties or forties who had recovered from COVID-19. The V call is TRBV7-9, the J call TRBJ2-7; D is possibly TRBD1 (5 bases). The specimen was PBMCs or T cells enriched from blood (not recorded which). The CDR3 here is CASSHRSFYEQYF. In nucleotides, the CDR3 is TGTGCCAGCAGTCACAGGAGTTTCTACGAGCAGTACTTC.